This entry concerns a single T cell receptor beta chain. The CDR3 has 15 residues. Germline trimming cut 8 bases from V and 2 bases from J; bases unmatched to any gene: 7. In germline, CDR1 is ENHRY, CDR2 SYGVKD. This entry comes from a study of blood T cell repertoires in COVID-19. Across the study: Italy, Spain and the United States were the sources of the convalescent and acute COVID-19 samples. T cells, B-cell-depleted T cells, or PBMCs supplied cDNA or gDNA.

Authors' analysis steps: From reference gene primer amplification, estimates of nucleated cell counts were derived. Sequenced by immunoSEQ multiplex PCR; TCRdb stores in-frame clones only, minus some. V and J calls and clone size are given by that table; D and trimming were obtained from the DNA. The sample contains approximately 190,000 clones, 70% to 90% of which appear only once. The clonotype was recovered from a man aged 60 to 75 with active or convalescent COVID-19. The J gene is TRBJ2-3, the V gene TRBV10-3, with TRBD2 matching 10 bases. Sequencing was done on a sample of peripheral blood. CDR3 sequence (DNA): TGTGCCATCGAAGCTAGCGGGGGTCTCACAGATACGCAGTATTTT. Protein: CAIEASGGLTDTQYF.